These 20 T cell receptor beta chains came from one sample sequenced in a study of cytomegalovirus exposure and HLA in healthy donors (dated by TCRdb to between 2016 and 2019). The library came from the immunoSEQ multiplex PCR assay. A mixture of 60 forward primers for TCR Vbeta segments and 13 reverse primers for TCR Jbeta segments was used in the multiplex PCR. TCRdb obtained this table from immuneACCESS and retained in-frame rearrangements with V and J assigned. These tables miss some clones; where compared with another copy, unresolved V genes account for less than half of the shortfall, and the remainder is unexplained. This sample comprises some 150,000 clones, about 85% of them detected only once. Less than 8.5% of the sample is held by the ten biggest clonotypes. The specimen was PBMCs. These receptor sequences come from a man aged 25 to 40 in good health and CMV-seropositive.

The J gene is TRBJ2-1, the V gene TRBV7-3; D possibly corresponds to TRBD2 (6 bases). Looked up from germline, CDR1 is SGHTA and CDR2 is FQGTGA. V lost 1 base and J 0 bases, leaving 10 bases between the germline ends. The length of the CDR3 is 16 residues. The CDR3 is CASSLRAGSSYNEQFF. The CDR3 coding sequence is TGTGCCAGCAGCTTAAGGGCGGGGAGCTCCTACAATGAGCAGTTCTTC.

J is TRBJ1-2 and V is TRBV6-4; D may be TRBD1 (6 bases). The CDR3 runs 13 residues. Germline V lookup: CDR1 MRHNA, CDR2 SNTAGT. Trimming left V 5 bases short and J 6 bases short, with 13 bases between. The CDR3: CASSNRVGDGYTF. The CDR3, as DNA: TGTGCCAGCAGTAACAGGGTCGGAGATGGCTACACCTTC.

The chain couples TRBV6-1 to TRBJ1-6, with D maybe TRBD1 (6 bases). Trimming took off 10 bases at V and 0 bases at J, with 10 bases between the two ends. Looked up from germline, CDR1 is MNHNS and CDR2 is SASEGT. This CDR3 has 14 amino acids. The CDR3 DNA is TGTGCCAATCGACAGGACTCCTATAATTCACCCCTCCACTTT. Translation gives CANRQDSYNSPLHF.

The J gene is TRBJ2-6, the V gene TRBV2; 7 positions agree with TRBD1. CDR3 length equals 19 residues. Germline assignment: CDR1 SNHLY and CDR2 FYNNEI. V trimming: 5 bases; J trimming: 3 bases; junction bases outside the gene matches: 16. The CDR3 spells CASSPGPRQGTFGANVLTF. The CDR3 DNA reads as TGTGCCAGCAGTCCGGGCCCTCGACAGGGTACCTTTGGGGCCAACGTCCTGACTTTC.

The chain links TRBV29-1 to TRBJ1-2; a weak D match, TRBD1 (5 bases). Germline V gene lookup returns CDR1 SQVTM and CDR2 ANQGSEA. The germline V and J ends were trimmed by 0 bases and 4 bases, with 9 bases remaining between them. This CDR3 comprises 13 residues. The CDR3 sequence is CSVEDRVVYGYTF. The CDR3 DNA is TGCAGCGTTGAAGACAGGGTGGTCTATGGCTACACCTTC.

The chain joins TRBV11-3 to TRBJ2-3, with D unresolved. Germline-derived CDR1 and CDR2 are SGHNT and YENEEA. The V and J ends lost 8 bases and 0 bases respectively, with 21 bases between them. The CDR3 sequence is 17 residues long. CDR3 coding DNA: TGTGCCAGCGAAGACCCAGCGACCTTCTTTAGCACAGATACGCAGTATTTT. It specifies CASEDPATFFSTDTQYF.

This clone turned up a few times. This sequence joins TRBV7-9 and TRBJ1-5, with 8 bases matching TRBD1. V shed 5 bases and J 5 bases; nucleotides not matched to a gene: 8. This CDR3 is 15 amino acids long. CDR1 is SEHNR and CDR2 is FQNEAQ in the germline V gene (reference sequence). The CDR3, as DNA: TGTGCCAGCAGCGCAGGACAGGGAACGCATCAGCCCCAGCATTTT. This sequence encodes CASSAGQGTHQPQHF. Using reference TRBV7-9 and TRBJ1-5 for the parts outside the CDR3, the full variable domain is DTGVSQNPRHKITKRGQNVTFRCDPISEHNRLYWYRQTLGQGPEFLTYFQNEAQLEKSRLLSDRFSAERPKGSFSTLEIQRTEQGDSAMYLCASSAGQGTHQPQHFGDGTRLSIL.

The sample holds one count of this clone. V is TRBV7-9 and J is TRBJ2-5; the match to TRBD2 covers 14 bases. The end of the DNA fits TRBJ2-7 better, so the J call may be wrong. The CDR3 is made up of 17 amino acids. Germline V lookup: CDR1 SEHNR, CDR2 FQNEAQ (reference sequence). CDR3 residues: CASRGTSGGWQAYEQYF. CDR3 DNA sequence: TGTGCCAGCAGAGGGACTAGCGGGGGCTGGCAGGCTTACGAGCAGTACTTC.

V is TRBV10-2 and J is TRBJ1-4; TRBD1 is a possible D gene (6 bases). Looked up from germline, CDR1 is WSHSY and CDR2 is SAAADI. Trimming took off 5 bases at V and 3 bases at J, with 10 bases between the two ends. The CDR3 has 14 amino acids. DNA of the CDR3: TGCGCCAGCAGTAAGCAGGGGCCTAATGAAAAACTGTTTTTT. This sequence encodes CASSKQGPNEKLFF.

This clone came up once. The chain has TRBV28 and TRBJ1-5; 7 bases align to TRBD1. This CDR3 is built from 15 residues. The V segment lost 5 bases and the J segment 4 bases; nucleotides outside the gene matches: 8. Per the germline V gene, CDR1 is MDHEN and CDR2 is SYDVKM. This CDR3 reads CASSPRQGLNQPQHF. The CDR3 region has the DNA TGTGCCAGCAGTCCCCGACAGGGACTTAATCAGCCCCAGCATTTT.

The chain has TRBV7-9 and TRBJ2-7; TRBD2 agrees at 11 bases. The trim removed 1 base at V and 2 bases at J, leaving 10 bases unmatched. The CDR3 totals 18 residues. The germline V gene encodes CDR1 SEHNR and CDR2 FQNEAQ (reference sequence). Written as DNA, the CDR3 is TGTGCCAGCAGCTTAGGTCGGGTAGCGGGAGGGGGGACCTACGAGCAGTACTTC. Protein product: CASSLGRVAGGGTYEQYF.

There are a few counts of this clone. The chain links TRBV5-5 to TRBJ2-7, with 14 bases identical to TRBD2. The CDR3 runs 17 residues. Germline V gene data show CDR1 as SGHKS and CDR2 as YYEKEE (reference sequence). V was pared by 4 bases and J by 2 bases, with 8 bases of the junction left unmatched. The CDR3, as DNA: TGTGCCAGCAGCAAGGGACTAGCGGGAGTGTCTACCTACGAGCAGTACTTC. It encodes CASSKGLAGVSTYEQYF. Full variable domain (outside the CDR3, taken from reference TRBV5-5 and TRBJ2-7): DAGVTQSPTHLIKTRGQQVTLRCSPISGHKSVSWYQQVLGQGPQFIFQYYEKEERGRGNFPDRFSARQFPNYSSELNVNALLLGDSALYLCASSKGLAGVSTYEQYFGPGTRLTVT.

The chain carries TRBV5-4 and TRBJ2-5; tentatively, D is TRBD2 (6 bases). Germline CDR1 reads SGHNT; CDR2 reads YYREEE (reference sequence). The CDR3 extends over 13 amino acids. Trimming pared 2 bases from V and 5 bases from J, leaving 10 bases between. The CDR3 DNA follows: TGTGCCAGCAGCTTAGGGACTCCGGAGACCCAGTACTTC. It yields the protein CASSLGTPETQYF.

The chain joins TRBV27 to TRBJ2-6; D uncertain. This CDR3 spans 15 amino acids. Germline assignment: CDR1 MNHEY and CDR2 SMNVEV (reference sequence). V was trimmed by 5 bases and J by 0 bases, leaving 8 bases between them. The CDR3 region has the DNA TGTGCCAGCAGTCCGAGTAACTCTGGGGCCAACGTCCTGACTTTC. Protein: CASSPSNSGANVLTF.

J is TRBJ1-1 and V is TRBV18, with a weak D call TRBD1 (6 bases). V dropped 6 bases and J dropped 1 base, with 12 bases sitting between them. From germline, CDR1 is KGHSH and CDR2 LQKENI. The CDR3 runs 14 residues. This CDR3 is CASSPQGPNTEAFF. The CDR3 region has the DNA TGTGCCAGCTCGCCTCAGGGGCCGAACACTGAAGCTTTCTTT.

The chain is built from TRBV7-9 and TRBJ1-1; perhaps TRBD1 as D (5 bases). Trimming stripped 0 bases from V and 4 bases from J, with 9 bases between. The CDR3 totals 14 residues. From germline, CDR1 is SEHNR and CDR2 FQNEAQ (reference sequence). The CDR3 reads CASSLAQGRTEAFF. The DNA of the CDR3 is TGTGCCAGCAGCTTAGCCCAGGGTCGCACTGAAGCTTTCTTT.

The chain joins TRBV11-3 to TRBJ2-1, with 7 positions matching TRBD1. The germline CDR1 and CDR2 sequences are SGHNT and YENEEA. This CDR3 is 14 amino acids long. J was trimmed by 9 bases and V by 2 bases; bases with no gene match: 7. As DNA, the CDR3 is TGTGCCAGCAGCTTAAGACAGGGTATTAGTGAGCAGTTCTTC. Protein: CASSLRQGISEQFF.

The gene calls are TRBV7-2 and TRBJ1-6; 8 nucleotides agree with TRBD1. CDR3 length: 14 amino acids. Germline V lookup: CDR1 SGHTA, CDR2 FQGNSA. V lost 6 bases to trimming and J lost 9 bases; unmatched junction nucleotides: 7. CDR3 loop: CASRSQGAGSPLHF. The CDR3 coding sequence is TGTGCCAGCAGATCCCAGGGGGCAGGTTCACCCCTCCACTTT.

The chain carries TRBV4-2 and TRBJ2-3; a weak D match, TRBD2 (6 bases). CDR3 length equals 15 residues. CDR1 LGHNA and CDR2 YNFKEQ come from the germline V gene. Trimming took 4 bases from V and 3 from J, leaving 14 bases between them. The CDR3 DNA reads TGTGCCAGCAGCCGGGTAGCGGAGGCAACAGATACGCAGTATTTT. As protein: CASSRVAEATDTQYF.

The chain is built from TRBV28 and TRBJ1-3; D uncertain. Trimming took 2 bases from V and 0 from J, leaving 5 bases between them. The CDR3 runs to 14 residues. Germline V gives CDR1 MDHEN, CDR2 SYDVKM. The CDR3 DNA sequence: TGTGCCAGCAGTTTAATTAACTCTGGAAACACCATATATTTT. Protein: CASSLINSGNTIYF. The entire variable domain, with the rest obtained from reference TRBV28 and TRBJ1-3, is as follows: DVKVTQSSRYLVKRTGEKVFLECVQDMDHENMFWYRQDPGLGLRLIYFSYDVKMKEKGDIPEGYSVSREKKERFSLILESASTNQTSMYLCASSLINSGNTIYFGEGSWLTVV.